Listed here are 22 T cell receptor beta chains from one sample, sequenced in a study of beta chain features in type 1 diabetes. Study outcomes and limitations: Moderate yet significant TCRB CDR3 shortening was seen in Type 1 diabetes patients in all four CD4+ subsets.

The antigens of these receptors remain unknown. Every bit of the isolated RNA underwent reverse transcription, so sequencing read expressed TCRB transcripts. The assay was immunoSEQ multiplex PCR, and TCRdb's table has in-frame clones only and misses some. This sample carries hundreds of thousands of clones, around 15% of them seen once, and the ten largest clones take about 0.02%. The sequenced material came from naive CD4+ T cells from blood. All receptors come from a man in his late teens or twenties with type 1 diabetes.

CDR3 amino acids: CASSLDMAQGYGYTF. Written as DNA, the CDR3 is TGCGCCAGCAGCTTGGACATGGCCCAGGGCTATGGCTACACCTTC. The J gene is TRBJ1-2, the V gene TRBV5-1; weak D call: TRBD1 (5 bases). Germline-derived CDR1 and CDR2 are SGHRS and YFSETQ. The V end was cut by 0 bases, the J end by 4 bases, with 13 bases between. This CDR3 region has 15 residues.

CDR3 in DNA: TGTGCCAGCAGCTTAGACACCGGGACAGAACTCTCCTATGGCTACACCTTC. Its translation: CASSLDTGTELSYGYTF. The chain recombines TRBV7-9 with TRBJ1-2, with 7 bases identical to TRBD1. Germline V gene lookup returns CDR1 SEHNR and CDR2 FQNEAQ (reference sequence). The CDR3 length is 17 residues. Unmatched junction bases numbered 12, after V lost 1 base and J lost 4 bases. The full variable domain, its missing parts supplied by reference TRBV7-9 and TRBJ1-2, is DTGVSQNPRHKITKRGQNVTFRCDPISEHNRLYWYRQTLGQGPEFLTYFQNEAQLEKSRLLSDRFSAERPKGSFSTLEIQRTEQGDSAMYLCASSLDTGTELSYGYTFGSGTRLTVV.

J is TRBJ1-2 and V is TRBV7-9; D might be TRBD1 (6 bases). The CDR3 spans 14 residues. Germline assignment: CDR1 SEHNR and CDR2 FQNEAQ (reference sequence). Trimming removed 1 base from V and 8 bases from J, with 14 bases in between. The CDR3 loop reads CASSLDSGQSGYTF. The DNA for the CDR3 is TGTGCCAGCAGCTTAGATTCGGGACAATCGGGCTACACCTTC.

The rearrangement uses TRBV5-1 and TRBJ1-1, with D maybe TRBD1 (6 bases). This CDR3 has 15 residues. Between the trimmed V and J ends, which lost 0 bases and 1 base, there was a span of 10 bases. Germline CDR1 SGHRS, CDR2 YFSETQ. The CDR3 region is CASSLAGQQNTEAFF. Here the CDR3 DNA reads TGCGCCAGCAGCTTGGCCGGACAGCAGAACACTGAAGCTTTCTTT. Variable domain in full (rest from reference TRBV5-1 and TRBJ1-1): KAGVTQTPRYLIKTRGQQVTLSCSPISGHRSVSWYQQTPGQGLQFLFEYFSETQRNKGNFPGRFSGRQFSNSRSEMNVSTLELGDSALYLCASSLAGQQNTEAFFGQGTRLTVV.

The J gene is TRBJ2-3, the V gene TRBV5-1; 7 bases match TRBD2. The CDR3 is 16 residues long. V shed 4 bases, J shed 0 bases, and the junction held 8 bases outside the gene matches. Germline lookup yields CDR1 SGHRS and CDR2 YFSETQ. The CDR3 sequence is CASSRGGTTSTDTQYF. DNA of the CDR3: TGCGCCAGCAGCCGCGGGGGAACCACTAGCACAGATACGCAGTATTTT.

The chain combines TRBV28 with TRBJ2-2; D unresolved. V lost 8 bases and J 1 base, leaving 8 bases between the germline ends. CDR3 length equals 13 residues. Germline loops: CDR1 MDHEN, CDR2 SYDVKM. CDR3 in DNA: TGTGCCAGCGAAGGCAGGAACACCGGGGAGCTGTTTTTT. Amino acids: CASEGRNTGELFF.

This clone has a handful of counts. J is TRBJ1-2 and V is TRBV6-5; TRBD1 aligns across 12 bases. V gave up 4 bases and J gave up 7 bases; unmatched junction bases: 7. The CDR3 length is 15 residues. Germline-derived CDR1 and CDR2 are MNHEY and SVGAGI. The CDR3 protein is CASSSPGQGALGYTF. The CDR3 DNA reads as TGTGCCAGCAGTTCCCCGGGACAGGGGGCGCTTGGCTACACCTTC.

This clone has only a few counts. The chain combines TRBV4-1 with TRBJ1-2; D is perhaps TRBD1 (5 bases). Trimming stripped 4 bases from V and 2 bases from J, with 11 bases between. The CDR3 totals 14 residues. Germline loops: CDR1 MGHRA, CDR2 YSYEKL. CDR3 in DNA: TGCGCCAGCAGCCTGACAGACGCCAACTATGGCTACACCTTC. Encoded protein: CASSLTDANYGYTF.

This clone was counted between two and nine times. The chain combines TRBV2 with TRBJ1-6, with 8 bases that match TRBD1. This CDR3 is built from 14 residues. CDR1 is SNHLY and CDR2 is FYNNEI in the germline V gene. V was pared by 9 bases and J by 7 bases, with 8 bases of the junction left unmatched. CDR3 residues: CARRLGQGNSPLHF. CDR3 DNA sequence: TGTGCCAGAAGACTCGGACAGGGAAATTCACCCCTCCACTTT.

This clone was found a few times. The rearrangement joins TRBV15 to TRBJ1-4; a possible D gene is TRBD1 (5 bases). The CDR3 runs to 15 residues. Germline V lookup: CDR1 LNHNV, CDR2 YYDKDF (reference sequence). V was shortened by 5 bases and J by 5 bases, with 15 bases between the two germline ends. CDR3 in amino acids: CATSGRTHRNEKLFF. In nucleotides, the CDR3 is TGTGCCACCAGCGGACGGACACATCGGAATGAAAAACTGTTTTTT.

The sample holds a few counts of this clone. This specimen includes other DNA sequences encoding the same CDR3. The rearrangement joins TRBV7-3 to TRBJ1-1; D is ambiguous. Germline loops: CDR1 SGHTA, CDR2 FQGTGA. V lost 5 bases and J 3 bases, leaving 10 bases between the germline ends. The CDR3 loop spans 13 amino acids. The CDR3: CASSLQEDTEAFF. The CDR3 DNA reads TGTGCCAGCAGCCTACAAGAGGACACTGAAGCTTTCTTT.

A remark on this clone: Different DNA sequences within this sample yield the same CDR3. The chain recombines TRBV5-1 with TRBJ1-5; 10 nucleotides line up with TRBD1. The CDR3 loop spans 14 amino acids. V was clipped by 0 bases and J by 6 bases; unmatched bases: 0. The germline gives CDR1 SGHRS, CDR2 YFSETQ. DNA of the CDR3: TGCGCCAGCAGCTTGGGGACAGGGGGTCAGCCCCAGCATTTT. It translates to CASSLGTGGQPQHF.

This clone was detected only a few times. The chain couples TRBV6-5 to TRBJ2-3; D unresolved. This CDR3 has 11 residues. V was cut by 10 bases and J by 3 bases, with 8 bases left in between. Germline CDR1 and CDR2: MNHEY and SVGAGI. For the CDR3, the DNA is TGTGCCACGCGGTTTACAGATACGCAGTATTTT. Its protein is CATRFTDTQYF.

The rearrangement joins TRBV6-6 to TRBJ1-6, with a possible D match to TRBD1 (5 bases). Germline V lookup: CDR1 MNHNY, CDR2 SVGAGI (reference sequence). The germline V and J ends were trimmed by 6 bases and 7 bases, with 16 bases remaining between them. The CDR3 covers 15 residues. The CDR3 here is CASSSPAGGNSPLHF. As DNA, the CDR3 is TGTGCCAGCAGCTCCCCGGCCGGGGGGAATTCACCCCTCCACTTT.

Of note for this clone: Other nucleotide sequences from this sample produce the same CDR3. The V gene is TRBV30, the J gene TRBJ2-3; 7 nucleotides align to TRBD1. V trimming: 0 bases; J trimming: 3 bases; junction bases outside the gene matches: 0. This CDR3 has 13 residues. Germline loops: CDR1 GTSNPN, CDR2 SVGIG (reference sequence). The DNA of the CDR3 is TGTGCCTGGAGTGTACAGGGGACAGATACGCAGTATTTT. It codes for CAWSVQGTDTQYF.

V is TRBV7-9 and J is TRBJ2-7; D ambiguous. The CDR3 has 13 residues. The germline V and J ends were trimmed by 3 bases and 2 bases, with 8 bases remaining between them. Germline CDR1 reads SEHNR; CDR2 reads FQNEAQ (reference sequence). CDR3 nucleotide sequence: TGTGCCAGCAGCTTGGCGGATACCTACGAGCAGTACTTC. It is translated as CASSLADTYEQYF.

In its sample, this clone was seen a few times. The chain couples TRBV11-2 to TRBJ1-1; 7 bases line up with TRBD1. The CDR3 totals 12 residues. Germline loops: CDR1 SGHAT, CDR2 FQNNGV. V shed 6 bases, J shed 6 bases, and the junction held 4 bases outside the gene matches. The DNA of the CDR3 is TGTGCCAGCAGACCTGACAGGGCTGAAGCTTTCTTT. This translates into CASRPDRAEAFF.

The rearrangement joins TRBV5-1 to TRBJ1-2; D uncertain. V shed 0 bases and J shed 2 bases, with 8 bases lying between them. The CDR3 runs 14 residues. Germline CDR1 and CDR2: SGHRS and YFSETQ. The CDR3 nucleotides are TGCGCCAGCAGCTTGGCACCAATCAACTATGGCTACACCTTC. Its protein is CASSLAPINYGYTF. The variable domain in full, completed from reference TRBV5-1 and TRBJ1-2, reads KAGVTQTPRYLIKTRGQQVTLSCSPISGHRSVSWYQQTPGQGLQFLFEYFSETQRNKGNFPGRFSGRQFSNSRSEMNVSTLELGDSALYLCASSLAPINYGYTFGSGTRLTVV.

This clone appeared a few times. The CDR3 protein is CASAGQNTEAFF. In nucleotides, the CDR3 is TGTGCCAGCGCGGGGCAAAACACTGAAGCTTTCTTT. The V call is TRBV2, the J call TRBJ1-1; possible D gene TRBD1, 5 bases. Trimming took 8 bases from V and 2 from J, leaving 9 bases between them. This CDR3 spans 12 amino acids. The germline V gene has CDR1 SNHLY and CDR2 FYNNEI.

The chain recombines TRBV29-1 with TRBJ1-1, with D perhaps matching TRBD1 (5 bases). With 3 bases removed from V and 2 bases from J, the gap between germline ends came to 13 bases. The CDR3 runs 14 residues. Germline-derived CDR1 and CDR2 are SQVTM and ANQGSEA. CDR3 bases: TGCAGCGTTGATACGCAGGGTTCCAACACTGAAGCTTTCTTT. Its translation is CSVDTQGSNTEAFF.

This clone was seen a handful of times. This chain connects TRBV5-6 to TRBJ1-2; D unresolved. The CDR3 length is 13 residues. CDR1 and CDR2 from the germline V gene are SGHDT and YYEEEE. Trimming took 7 bases from V and 5 from J, leaving 15 bases between them. CDR3 nucleotide sequence: TGTGCCAGCGGACCCCCGGGCCAGTATGGCTACACCTTC. It specifies CASGPPGQYGYTF. The full variable domain, rest sourced from reference TRBV5-6 and TRBJ1-2, is DAGVTQSPTHLIKTRGQQVTLRCSPKSGHDTVSWYQQALGQGPQFIFQYYEEEERQRGNFPDRFSGHQFPNYSSELNVNALLLGDSALYLCASGPPGQYGYTFGSGTRLTVV.

A few counts support this clone. The chain recombines TRBV7-9 with TRBJ2-7; no definite D call. V lost 5 bases to trimming and J lost 0 bases, with 5 bases between them. The CDR3 totals 12 residues. Germline CDR1 and CDR2: SEHNR and FQNEAQ (reference sequence). The CDR3 DNA sequence: TGTGCCAGCAGCCCCGCCTCCTACGAGCAGTACTTC. It translates to CASSPASYEQYF.